This T cell receptor (beta chain) was profiled in a study of siplizumab effects on memory and regulatory T cells. TCRdb keeps only in-frame clones here, not all; method: immunoSEQ multiplex PCR. The sample carries tens of thousands of clones, roughly 93% recorded once. Deletions cut 5 bases from V and 4 bases from J, with 5 bases between. The CDR3 runs 11 residues. CDR1 and CDR2 from the germline V gene are MNHEY and SVGAGI. The genes are TRBV6-5 and TRBJ1-2; no definite D call. The specimen was CD8+ T cells sorted from blood. This receptor was obtained from a human donor in good health. CDR3 in amino acids: CASSEFYGYTF. In nucleotides, the CDR3 is TGTGCCAGCAGTGAGTTCTATGGCTACACCTTC.